Reported below is one T cell receptor beta chain. These data originate in a study of blood T cell repertoires in COVID-19. Study as a whole: COVID-19 samples from acute and convalescent phases originated in the United States, Italy and Spain. The analysed material was cDNA or gDNA that came from T cells, B-cell-depleted T cells, or PBMCs.

Germline loops: CDR1 SGDLS, CDR2 YYNGEE. This CDR3 contains 18 residues. J gave up 2 bases and V 0 bases, and 4 bases lay outside the gene matches. Study processing details: From reference gene primer amplification, estimates of nucleated cell counts were derived. Clones were sequenced by immunoSEQ multiplex PCR, and TCRdb holds only the in-frame ones, with some missing. V, J and clone size are those of that table, while D and trimming were read from the DNA. The table shows approximately 200,000 clones, with more than 65% occurring only once. Sequences were obtained from peripheral blood. The genes are TRBV9 and TRBJ2-3; 15 positions match TRBD2. This sequence was found in a woman aged 55-75 years with acute or convalescent COVID-19. The CDR3 sequence is CASSVEGLAGGPTDTQYF. DNA for the CDR3: TGTGCCAGCAGCGTAGAAGGACTAGCGGGGGGGCCCACAGATACGCAGTATTTT.